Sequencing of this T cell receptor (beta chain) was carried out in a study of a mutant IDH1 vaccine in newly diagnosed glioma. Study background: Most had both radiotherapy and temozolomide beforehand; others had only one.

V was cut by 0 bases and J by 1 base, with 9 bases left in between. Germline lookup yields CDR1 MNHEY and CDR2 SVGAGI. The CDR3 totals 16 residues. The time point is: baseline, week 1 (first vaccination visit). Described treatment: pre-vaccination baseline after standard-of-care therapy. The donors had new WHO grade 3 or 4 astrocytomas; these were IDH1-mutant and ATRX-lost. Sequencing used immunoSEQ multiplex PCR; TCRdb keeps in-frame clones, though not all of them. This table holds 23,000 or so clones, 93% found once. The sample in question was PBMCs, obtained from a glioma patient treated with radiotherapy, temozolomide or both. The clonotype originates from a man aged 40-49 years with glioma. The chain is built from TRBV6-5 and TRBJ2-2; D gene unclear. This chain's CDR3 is CASSYSVRRNTGELFF. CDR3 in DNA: TGTGCCAGCAGTTACTCGGTCCGGCGGAACACCGGGGAGCTGTTTTTT.